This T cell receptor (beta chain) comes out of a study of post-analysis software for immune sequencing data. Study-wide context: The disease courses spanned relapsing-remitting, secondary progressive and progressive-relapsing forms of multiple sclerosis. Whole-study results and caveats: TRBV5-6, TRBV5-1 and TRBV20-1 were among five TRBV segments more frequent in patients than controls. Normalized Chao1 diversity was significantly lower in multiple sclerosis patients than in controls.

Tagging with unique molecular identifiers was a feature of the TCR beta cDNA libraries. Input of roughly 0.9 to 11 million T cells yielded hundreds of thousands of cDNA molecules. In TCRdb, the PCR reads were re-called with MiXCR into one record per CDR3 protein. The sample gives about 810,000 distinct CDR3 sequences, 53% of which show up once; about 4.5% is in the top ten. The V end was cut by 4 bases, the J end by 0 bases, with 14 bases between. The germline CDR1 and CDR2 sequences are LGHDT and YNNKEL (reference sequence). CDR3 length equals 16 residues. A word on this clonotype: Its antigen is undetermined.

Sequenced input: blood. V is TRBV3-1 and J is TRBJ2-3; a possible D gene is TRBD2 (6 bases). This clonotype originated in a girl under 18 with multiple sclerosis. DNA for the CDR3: TGTGCCAGCAGCCCCTTCCGGAGCGGGAGCACAGATACGCAGTATTTT. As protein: CASSPFRSGSTDTQYF.